Only a few counts were recorded for the clone carrying this TCR beta chain. The target antigen is unknown. Total RNA extracted from each sample amounted to at least 6 micrograms. Germline values: CDR1 MDHEN, CDR2 SYDVKM. V was trimmed by 5 bases and J by 6 bases, leaving 14 bases between them. The CDR3 has 13 residues. The entry originates in a study of blood T cells in healthy people across ages. Regarding the study as a whole: Naive T cell percentage strongly correlated with TCR beta diversity.

Primed by a sample-barcoded 5' primer and a J-beta primer mix, a second PCR proceeded for about 7 to 12 cycles. Every cDNA molecule bore a tag from a template-switch adaptor containing 12 random nucleotides. TCRdb re-derived calls from the 5' RACE reads in MiXCR, one entry per CDR3 protein. The table includes roughly 800,000 distinct CDR3 sequences, roughly 50% detected once. This chain joins TRBV28 and TRBJ2-7; weak D call: TRBD1 (6 bases). The sequence was collected from a man aged 25-40 years in good health. Sequencing input: blood. CDR3 bases: TGTGCCAGCAGTCTCGGGACACGGAGCGAGCAGTACTTC. This sequence encodes CASSLGTRSEQYF.